This entry lists 26 T cell receptor beta chains sequenced from one sample in a study of blood T cell repertoires in COVID-19. Sequencing was performed with immunoSEQ multiplex PCR; in TCRdb, only in-frame clones are kept and a portion is missing. Counted here are over 250,000 clones, approximately 88% occurring once; the ten biggest clones make up 2% to 2.5%. What was sequenced was peripheral blood. These TCRs come from a man aged 45-60 years with acute or convalescent COVID-19.

The V gene is TRBV29-1, the J gene TRBJ1-4; tentative D call: TRBD1 (6 bases). V shed 6 bases and J shed 7 bases, with 15 bases lying between them. Germline lookup yields CDR1 SQVTM and CDR2 ANQGSEA. The CDR3 has 13 amino acids. The CDR3, as DNA: TGCAGCGTCCTAAGGGGGGGGGCTGAAAAACTGTTTTTT. It translates to CSVLRGGAEKLFF.

The V gene is TRBV5-1, the J gene TRBJ2-5; D perhaps matches TRBD2 (5 bases). CDR3 length equals 14 residues. The V gene's germline CDR1 is SGHRS and CDR2 YFSETQ. V was clipped by 1 base and J by 2 bases, with 9 bases between them. The CDR3 protein is CASSLSGWQETQYF. The CDR3 DNA is TGCGCCAGCAGCTTGTCGGGGTGGCAAGAGACCCAGTACTTC.

The V and J genes are TRBV30 and TRBJ2-2; 10 nucleotides line up with TRBD1. The CDR3 extends over 16 amino acids. Looked up from germline, CDR1 is GTSNPN and CDR2 is SVGIG (reference sequence). Trimming at V came to 2 bases and at J to 2 bases, leaving 5 bases not matched to a gene. This CDR3 reads CAWSLDRGPNTGELFF. CDR3 nucleotides: TGTGCCTGGAGTCTCGACAGGGGGCCTAACACCGGGGAGCTGTTTTTT. The full variable domain, its missing parts supplied by reference TRBV30 and TRBJ2-2, is SQTIHQWPATLVQPVGSPLSLECTVEGTSNPNLYWYRQAAGRGLQLLFYSVGIGQISSEVPQNLSASRPQDRQFILSSKKLLLSDSGFYLCAWSLDRGPNTGELFFGEGSRLTVL.

V and J are TRBV30 and TRBJ1-2, with D perhaps TRBD1 (6 bases). V lost 3 bases to trimming and J lost 7 bases, with 15 bases between them. Germline V CDR1 and CDR2: GTSNPN, SVGIG (reference sequence). The CDR3 covers 13 residues. This CDR3 is CAWSPTGSVGYTF. CDR3 in DNA: TGTGCCTGGAGCCCTACAGGGTCGGTTGGCTACACCTTC.

CDR3 protein: CASSLGTPQTEAFF. The CDR3 DNA sequence: TGTGCCAGCAGCTTAGGAACCCCACAGACTGAAGCTTTCTTT. The rearrangement links TRBV11-2 to TRBJ1-1, with D hard to call. The CDR3 totals 14 residues. In germline, CDR1 is SGHAT, CDR2 FQNNGV. Trimming removed 1 base from V and 5 bases from J, with 11 bases in between.

V usage is TRBV5-1 and J usage is TRBJ1-2; D may be TRBD1 (5 bases). V was cut by 0 bases and J by 2 bases, with 17 bases left in between. CDR1 and CDR2 from the germline V gene are SGHRS and YFSETQ. The CDR3 has 17 amino acids. DNA of the CDR3: TGCGCCAGCAGCTTGGAGACCAACCCCGGGGGAAACTATGGCTACACCTTC. It encodes CASSLETNPGGNYGYTF.

This clone occurred once. The chain uses TRBV7-9 and TRBJ2-5, with 7 bases that match TRBD1. V was pared by 6 bases and J by 3 bases, with 4 bases of the junction left unmatched. The CDR3 contains 13 residues. Germline loops: CDR1 SEHNR, CDR2 FQNEAQ (reference sequence). CDR3 nucleotide sequence: TGTGCCAGCAGGGCAGGGGGAGAAGAGACCCAGTACTTC. Its translation is CASRAGGEETQYF. Full variable domain (outside the CDR3, taken from reference TRBV7-9 and TRBJ2-5): DTGVSQNPRHKITKRGQNVTFRCDPISEHNRLYWYRQTLGQGPEFLTYFQNEAQLEKSRLLSDRFSAERPKGSFSTLEIQRTEQGDSAMYLCASRAGGEETQYFGPGTRLLVL.

CDR3 region: CASSPRTTQGNTGELFF. In nucleotides, the CDR3 is TGTGCCAGCAGCCCAAGAACCACACAGGGGAACACCGGGGAGCTGTTTTTT. The gene calls are TRBV4-2 and TRBJ2-2; the D gene is possibly TRBD1 (6 bases). The CDR3 totals 17 residues. Germline-derived CDR1 and CDR2 are LGHNA and YNFKEQ. Trimming stripped 4 bases from V and 1 base from J, with 16 bases between.

The chain employs TRBV29-1 and TRBJ1-1; D is perhaps TRBD1 (6 bases). Germline CDR1 reads SQVTM; CDR2 reads ANQGSEA. V lost 4 bases to trimming and J lost 8 bases, with 14 bases between them. This CDR3 has 12 residues. The CDR3 here is CSVVTNRAEAFF. Here the CDR3 DNA reads TGCAGCGTTGTAACCAACAGGGCGGAAGCTTTCTTT.

This clone has just a few counts. The CDR3 region is CASSPGGQSQETQYF. CDR3 DNA: TGTGCCAGCAGCCCCGGGGGACAGTCCCAAGAGACCCAGTACTTC. J is TRBJ2-5 and V is TRBV3-1 (or the pseudogene TRBV3-2); D is perhaps TRBD1 (7 bases). Trimming cost V 4 bases and J 1 base, with 13 bases left between them. CDR1 LGHDT and CDR2 YNNKEL come from the germline V gene (reference sequence). The CDR3 is made up of 15 amino acids.

This clone was recorded only once. V and J are TRBV21-1 and TRBJ2-1; the table's D call, TRBD2, has no DNA check behind it. TRBV21-1 is deemed a pseudogene. The CDR3 has 15 amino acids. In nucleotides, the CDR3 is TGTGCCCGCTGGTGGGGCGGGGGACATAACAATGAGCAGTTCTTC. This gives the protein CARWWGGGHNNEQFF.

The chain links TRBV15 to TRBJ2-1; 14 nucleotides line up with TRBD2. Trimming removed 5 bases from V and 9 bases from J; junction bases left unmatched: 9. CDR3 length: 16 residues. Germline values: CDR1 LNHNV, CDR2 YYDKDF (reference sequence). Written as DNA, the CDR3 is TGTGCCACCAGCTATCGACTAGCGGGGGGGCCCGTTGAGCAGTTCTTC. This gives the protein CATSYRLAGGPVEQFF. The full variable domain, its missing parts supplied by reference TRBV15 and TRBJ2-1, is DAMVIQNPRYQVTQFGKPVTLSCSQTLNHNVMYWYQQKSSQAPKLLFHYYDKDFNNEADTPDNFQSRRPNTSFCFLDIRSPGLGDTAMYLCATSYRLAGGPVEQFFGPGTRLTVL.

The chain recombines TRBV30 with TRBJ2-3; tentative D call: TRBD2 (6 bases). Trimming stripped 0 bases from V and 4 bases from J, with 11 bases between. The germline V gene encodes CDR1 GTSNPN and CDR2 SVGIG (reference sequence). There are 14 residues in the CDR3. DNA for the CDR3: TGTGCCTGGAGTGTGGGGGGAACAGCAGATACGCAGTATTTT. This encodes CAWSVGGTADTQYF.

CDR3 loop: CASSAQTGSKVSGNTIYF. Here the CDR3 DNA reads TGTGCCAGCAGCGCCCAGACAGGGAGTAAGGTCTCTGGAAACACCATATATTTT. This chain joins TRBV9 and TRBJ1-3; 7 bases map to TRBD1. Germline-derived CDR1 and CDR2 are SGDLS and YYNGEE. CDR3 length: 18 residues. V lost 3 bases and J lost 0; bases outside the gene matches: 12.

The genes are TRBV19 and TRBJ2-6; a weak D match, TRBD2 (5 bases). CDR3 length equals 16 residues. V was shortened by 3 bases and J by 0 bases, with 9 bases between the two germline ends. Germline loops: CDR1 LNHDA, CDR2 SQIVND (reference sequence). CDR3 region: CASSIVGNSGANVLTF. The CDR3 DNA reads as TGTGCCAGTAGTATTGTCGGGAACTCTGGGGCCAACGTCCTGACTTTC.

The rearrangement links TRBV3-1 (or the pseudogene TRBV3-2) to TRBJ1-4; the match to TRBD1 covers 8 bases. Germline V gene lookup returns CDR1 LGHDT and CDR2 YNNKEL (reference sequence). The CDR3 length is 19 residues. Germline trimming cut 6 bases from V and 7 bases from J; bases unmatched to any gene: 22. Here the CDR3 DNA reads TGTGCCAGCAGACTACACCCCGGGACAGGAGGCTGCGGTCCTGAAAAACTGTTTTTT. Translated: CASRLHPGTGGCGPEKLFF.

The rearrangement joins TRBV5-1 to TRBJ2-5; 10 nucleotides agree with TRBD2. The CDR3 runs to 17 residues. V shed 0 bases, J shed 5 bases, and the junction held 10 bases outside the gene matches. Germline CDR1 is SGHRS and CDR2 is YFSETQ. The CDR3 reads CASSLGASGGPGETQYF. CDR3 bases: TGCGCCAGCAGCTTGGGTGCTAGCGGGGGCCCGGGGGAGACCCAGTACTTC.

This chain connects TRBV9 to TRBJ2-1; 9 bases align to TRBD2. V shed 4 bases and J 7 bases; nucleotides not matched to a gene: 9. The CDR3 is 15 amino acids. From germline, CDR1 is SGDLS and CDR2 YYNGEE. CDR3 loop: CASSPLAGGRNEQFF. The DNA for the CDR3 is TGTGCCAGCAGCCCGCTGGCGGGGGGGCGGAATGAGCAGTTCTTC. The variable domain in full, with the rest retrieved from reference TRBV9 and TRBJ2-1, is DSGVTQTPKHLITATGQRVTLRCSPRSGDLSVYWYQQSLDQGLQFLIQYYNGEERAKGNILERFSAQQFPDLHSELNLSSLELGDSALYFCASSPLAGGRNEQFFGPGTRLTVL.

Only one count was recorded for this clone. J is TRBJ2-5 and V is TRBV4-2; 7 positions match TRBD1. Germline values: CDR1 LGHNA, CDR2 YNFKEQ. Germline trimming cut 4 bases from V and 4 bases from J; bases unmatched to any gene: 9. The length of the CDR3 is 15 residues. The CDR3 nucleotides are TGTGCCAGCAGCCCGACACAGGGGAGAGGAGAGACCCAGTACTTC. It translates to CASSPTQGRGETQYF.

The chain uses TRBV6-1 and TRBJ1-2, with 8 bases lining up with TRBD1. V shed 6 bases and J 1 base; nucleotides not matched to a gene: 7. There are 15 residues in the CDR3. Per the germline V gene, CDR1 is MNHNS and CDR2 is SASEGT. The DNA for the CDR3 is TGTGCCAGCAGCTCGGGACAGGCCTTTAACTATGGCTACACCTTC. This sequence encodes CASSSGQAFNYGYTF.

This chain joins TRBV11-1 and TRBJ1-2; D gene unclear. The CDR3 is 13 amino acids. V was cut by 4 bases and J by 6 bases, with 12 bases left in between. The germline V gene has CDR1 SGHAT and CDR2 FQDESV (reference sequence). The CDR3 nucleotides read TGTGCCAGCAGCTCCGGAGAGAGGGATGGCTACACCTTC. It encodes CASSSGERDGYTF. Variable domain in full (rest from reference TRBV11-1 and TRBJ1-2): EAEVAQSPRYKITEKSQAVAFWCDPISGHATLYWYRQILGQGPELLVQFQDESVVDDSQLPKDRFSAERLKGVDSTLKIQPAELGDSAMYLCASSSGERDGYTFGSGTRLTVV.

This clone was seen once. This sequence joins TRBV7-9 and TRBJ2-2; a weak D match, TRBD2 (5 bases). Germline CDR1 SEHNR, CDR2 FQNEAQ (reference sequence). V was trimmed by 4 bases and J by 2 bases, leaving 17 bases between them. The CDR3 extends over 17 amino acids. CDR3 in amino acids: CASSSPQRILNTGELFF. Here the CDR3 DNA reads TGTGCCAGCAGCTCCCCCCAGCGGATACTAAACACCGGGGAGCTGTTTTTT.

This chain connects TRBV7-2 to TRBJ2-3, with 10 nucleotides matching TRBD2. V lost 4 bases to trimming and J lost 3 bases; unmatched junction nucleotides: 1. This CDR3 is built from 14 residues. The germline gives CDR1 SGHTA, CDR2 FQGNSA. Written as DNA, the CDR3 is TGTGCCAGCAGCTCGGGACTAGCGACAGATACGCAGTATTTT. Translation: CASSSGLATDTQYF.

This clone has a single count. The gene calls are TRBV3-1 (or the pseudogene TRBV3-2) and TRBJ2-3; 7 nucleotides agree with TRBD1. The V segment lost 5 bases and the J segment 1 base; nucleotides outside the gene matches: 9. The CDR3 contains 16 residues. Germline V CDR1 and CDR2: LGHDT, YNNKEL (reference sequence). CDR3 in DNA: TGTGCCAGCAGCGCGCACAGGGGAACGGGCACAGATACGCAGTATTTT. Amino acids: CASSAHRGTGTDTQYF.

The chain combines TRBV4-1 with TRBJ1-2; 7 bases agree with TRBD1. Germline loops: CDR1 MGHRA, CDR2 YSYEKL. CDR3 length: 16 residues. V dropped 1 base and J dropped 4; count of bases not matched to a gene: 9. CDR3 sequence: CASSQGSDRRSYGYTF. The CDR3 coding sequence is TGCGCCAGCAGCCAAGGATCGGACAGGAGAAGCTATGGCTACACCTTC.

The rearrangement joins TRBV15 to TRBJ1-1; D not certain. Looked up from germline, CDR1 is LNHNV and CDR2 is YYDKDF (reference sequence). The CDR3 is 14 amino acids. V gave up 5 bases and J gave up 0 bases, with 10 bases separating them. This CDR3 reads CATSSRGLNTEAFF. The CDR3 region has the DNA TGTGCCACCAGCTCCAGAGGCTTGAACACTGAAGCTTTCTTT.